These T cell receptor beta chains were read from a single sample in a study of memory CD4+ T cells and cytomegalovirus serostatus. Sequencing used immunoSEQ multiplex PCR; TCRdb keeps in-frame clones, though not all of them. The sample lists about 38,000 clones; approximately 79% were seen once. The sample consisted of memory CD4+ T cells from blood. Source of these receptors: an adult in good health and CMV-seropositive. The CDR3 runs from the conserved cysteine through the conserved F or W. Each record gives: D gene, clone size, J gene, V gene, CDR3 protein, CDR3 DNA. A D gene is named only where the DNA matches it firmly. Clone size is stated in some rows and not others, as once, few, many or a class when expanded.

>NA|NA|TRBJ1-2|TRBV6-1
CASSAGGGYTF
TGTGCCAGCAGTGCGGGTGGTGGCTACACCTTC
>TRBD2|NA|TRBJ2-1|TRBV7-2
CASSRSGGAYEQFF
TGTGCCAGCAGCCGTAGCGGGGGGGCCTATGAGCAGTTCTTC
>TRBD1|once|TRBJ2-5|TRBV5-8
CASSFQGAGETQYF
TGTGCCAGCAGCTTCCAGGGGGCCGGGGAGACCCAGTACTTC
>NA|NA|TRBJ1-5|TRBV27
CASSLSRNSNQPQHF
TGTGCCAGCAGTTTATCCAGAAATAGCAATCAGCCCCAGCATTTT
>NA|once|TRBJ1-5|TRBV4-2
CASSQDRNQPQHF
TGTGCCAGCAGCCAAGACCGGAATCAGCCCCAGCATTTT
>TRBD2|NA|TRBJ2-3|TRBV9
CASSVDPGGPGTDTQYF
TGTGCCAGCAGCGTCGATCCGGGAGGGCCTGGCACAGATACGCAGTATTTT
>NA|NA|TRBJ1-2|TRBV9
CASSPQTGNNYGYTF
TGTGCCAGCAGCCCCCAGACAGGTAACAACTATGGCTACACCTTC
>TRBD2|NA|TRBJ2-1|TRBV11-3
CASTVPGLAYNEQFF
TGTGCCAGCACCGTTCCGGGACTAGCCTACAATGAGCAGTTCTTC
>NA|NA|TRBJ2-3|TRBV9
CASSGDLDTQYF
TGTGCCAGCAGCGGGGATTTAGATACGCAGTATTTT
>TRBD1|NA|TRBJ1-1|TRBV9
CASSASEQGAVRTEAFF
TGTGCCAGCAGCGCCAGTGAACAGGGGGCGGTTCGCACTGAAGCTTTCTTT
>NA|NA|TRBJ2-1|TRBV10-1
CASSEWTGNLSYNEQFF
TGCGCCAGCAGTGAGTGGACGGGGAATCTCTCCTACAATGAGCAGTTCTTC
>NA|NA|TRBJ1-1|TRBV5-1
CASSLAGEGAFF
TGCGCCAGCAGCTTGGCCGGGGAGGGAGCTTTCTTT
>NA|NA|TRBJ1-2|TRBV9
CASSAQSLRTNYGYTF
TGTGCCAGCAGCGCACAGAGTCTTCGGACTAACTATGGCTACACCTTC
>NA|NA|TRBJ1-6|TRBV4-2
CASSQGQEALRSPLHF
TGTGCCAGCAGCCAGGGGCAGGAGGCCCTACGGTCACCCCTCCACTTT
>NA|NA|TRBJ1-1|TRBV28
CASSPAGESYTEAFF
TGTGCCAGCAGTCCGGCCGGGGAATCTTACACTGAAGCTTTCTTT
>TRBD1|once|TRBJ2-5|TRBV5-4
CASSLAGTVQETQYF
TGTGCCAGCAGCTTGGCAGGGACAGTCCAAGAGACCCAGTACTTC
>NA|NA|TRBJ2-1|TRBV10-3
CATSRDSDYNEQFF
TGTGCCACCTCCCGGGACTCGGACTACAATGAGCAGTTCTTC
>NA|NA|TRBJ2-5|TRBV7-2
CASSRIQGKETQYF
TGTGCCAGCAGCCGTATACAGGGTAAAGAGACCCAGTACTTC
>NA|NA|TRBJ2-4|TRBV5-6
CASSLERRRAKNIQYF
TGTGCCAGCAGCTTGGAGCGGCGGAGAGCCAAAAACATTCAGTACTTC
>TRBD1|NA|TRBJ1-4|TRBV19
CASNRGLNEKLFF
TGTGCCAGCAACAGGGGGCTTAATGAAAAACTGTTTTTT
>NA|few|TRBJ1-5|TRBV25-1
CASSAGWDQPQHF
TGTGCCAGCAGTGCGGGGTGGGATCAGCCCCAGCATTTT
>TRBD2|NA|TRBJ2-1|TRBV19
CASRTRGGVAGGRYEQFF
TGTGCCAGTAGAACCAGGGGAGGCGTAGCGGGAGGCCGATATGAGCAGTTCTTC